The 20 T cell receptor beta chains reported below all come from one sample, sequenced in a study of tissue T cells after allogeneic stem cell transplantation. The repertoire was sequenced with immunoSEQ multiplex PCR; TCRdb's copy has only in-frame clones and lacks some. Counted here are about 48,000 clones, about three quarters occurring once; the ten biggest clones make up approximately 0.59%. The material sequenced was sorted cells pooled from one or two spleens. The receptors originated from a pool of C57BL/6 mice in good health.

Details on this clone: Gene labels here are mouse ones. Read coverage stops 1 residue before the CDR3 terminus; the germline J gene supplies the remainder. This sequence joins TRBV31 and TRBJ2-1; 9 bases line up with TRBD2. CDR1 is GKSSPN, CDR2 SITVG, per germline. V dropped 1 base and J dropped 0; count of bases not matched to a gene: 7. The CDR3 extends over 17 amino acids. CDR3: CAWSPLWGGYNYAEQFF. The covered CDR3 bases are TGTGCCTGGAGTCCCCTCTGGGGGGGTTATAACTATGCTGAGCAGTTC.

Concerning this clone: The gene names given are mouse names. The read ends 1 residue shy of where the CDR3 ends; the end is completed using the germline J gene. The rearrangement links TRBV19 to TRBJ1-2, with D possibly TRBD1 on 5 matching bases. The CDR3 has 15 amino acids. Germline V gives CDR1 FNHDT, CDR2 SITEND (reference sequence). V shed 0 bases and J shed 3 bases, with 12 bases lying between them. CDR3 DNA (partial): TGTGCCAGCAGTATAGGGCCAGGGCGGGACTCCGACTACACC. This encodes CASSIGPGRDSDYT. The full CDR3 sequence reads CASSIGPGRDSDYTF.

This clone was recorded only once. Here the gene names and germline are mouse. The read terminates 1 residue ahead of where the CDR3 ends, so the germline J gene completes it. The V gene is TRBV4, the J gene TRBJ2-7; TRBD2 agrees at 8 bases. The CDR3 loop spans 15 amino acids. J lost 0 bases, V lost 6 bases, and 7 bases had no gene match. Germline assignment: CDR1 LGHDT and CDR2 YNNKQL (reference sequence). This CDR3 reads CASRVRTGSSYEQYF. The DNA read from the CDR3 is TGTGCCAGCAGGGTACGGACTGGGTCCTCCTATGAACAGTAC.

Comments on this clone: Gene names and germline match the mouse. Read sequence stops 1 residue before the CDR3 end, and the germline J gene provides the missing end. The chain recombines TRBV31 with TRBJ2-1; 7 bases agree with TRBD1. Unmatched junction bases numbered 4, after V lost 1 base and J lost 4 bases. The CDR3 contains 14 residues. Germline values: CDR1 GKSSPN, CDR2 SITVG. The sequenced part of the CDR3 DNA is TGTGCCTGGAGTCAGAGACAGGGATATGCTGAGCAGTTC. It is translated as CAWSQRQGYAEQF. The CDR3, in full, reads CAWSQRQGYAEQFF. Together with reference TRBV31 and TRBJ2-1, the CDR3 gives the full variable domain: AQTIHQWPVAEIKAVGSPLSLGCTIKGKSSPNLYWYWQATGGTLQQLFYSITVGQVESVVQLNLSASRPKDDQFILSTEKLLLSHSGFYLCAWSQRQGYAEQFFGPGTRLTVL.

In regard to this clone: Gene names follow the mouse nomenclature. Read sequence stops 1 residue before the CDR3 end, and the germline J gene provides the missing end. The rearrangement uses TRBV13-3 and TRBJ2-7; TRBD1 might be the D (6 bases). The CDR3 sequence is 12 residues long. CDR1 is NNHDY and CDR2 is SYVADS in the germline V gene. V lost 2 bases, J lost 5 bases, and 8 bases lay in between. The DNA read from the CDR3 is TGTGCCAGCAGTGAGCGGACAGATGAACAGTAC. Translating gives CASSERTDEQY. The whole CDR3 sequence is CASSERTDEQYF.

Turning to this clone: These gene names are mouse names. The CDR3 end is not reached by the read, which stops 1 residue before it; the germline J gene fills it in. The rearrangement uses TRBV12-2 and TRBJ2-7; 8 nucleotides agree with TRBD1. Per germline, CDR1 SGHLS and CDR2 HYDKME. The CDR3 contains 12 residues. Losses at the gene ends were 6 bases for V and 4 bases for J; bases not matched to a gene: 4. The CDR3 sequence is CASRDRRYEQYF. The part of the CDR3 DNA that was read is TGTGCCAGCCGGGACAGGAGGTATGAACAGTAC. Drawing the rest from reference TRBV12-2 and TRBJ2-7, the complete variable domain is NSGVVQSPRYIIKGKGERSILKCIPISGHLSVAWYQQTQGQELKFFIQHYDKMERDKGNLPSRFSVQQFDDYHSEMNMSALELEDSAVYFCASRDRRYEQYFGPGTRLTVL.

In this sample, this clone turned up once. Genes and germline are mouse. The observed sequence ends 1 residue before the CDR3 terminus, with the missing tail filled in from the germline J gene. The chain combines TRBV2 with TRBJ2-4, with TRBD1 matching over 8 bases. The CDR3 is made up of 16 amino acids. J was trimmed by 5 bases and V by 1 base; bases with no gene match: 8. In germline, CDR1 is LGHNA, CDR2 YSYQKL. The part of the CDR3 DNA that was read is TGTGCCAGCAGCCAAGTCCCCTCGACAGGGGCAAACACCTTGTAC. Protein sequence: CASSQVPSTGANTLY. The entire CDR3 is CASSQVPSTGANTLYF.

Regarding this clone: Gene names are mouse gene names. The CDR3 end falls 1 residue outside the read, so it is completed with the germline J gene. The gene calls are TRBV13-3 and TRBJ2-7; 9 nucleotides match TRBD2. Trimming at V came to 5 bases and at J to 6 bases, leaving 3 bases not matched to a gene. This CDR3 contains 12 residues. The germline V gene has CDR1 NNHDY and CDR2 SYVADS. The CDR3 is CASSFGGAEQYF. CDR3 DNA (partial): TGTGCCAGCAGCTTTGGGGGGGCTGAACAGTAC.

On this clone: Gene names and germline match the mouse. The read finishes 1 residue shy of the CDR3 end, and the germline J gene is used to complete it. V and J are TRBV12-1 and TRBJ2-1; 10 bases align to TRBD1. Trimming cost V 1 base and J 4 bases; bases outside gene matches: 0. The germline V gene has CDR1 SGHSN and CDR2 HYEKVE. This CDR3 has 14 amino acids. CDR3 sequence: CASSLGQGYAEQFF. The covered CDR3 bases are TGTGCCAGCTCTCTGGGACAGGGGTATGCTGAGCAGTTC.

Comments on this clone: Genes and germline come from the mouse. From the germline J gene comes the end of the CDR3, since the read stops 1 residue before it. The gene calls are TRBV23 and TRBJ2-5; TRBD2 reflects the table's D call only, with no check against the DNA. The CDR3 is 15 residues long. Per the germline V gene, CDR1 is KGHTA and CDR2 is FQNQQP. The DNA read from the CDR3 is TGCTCCAGCAGTCAATCGACTGGGGGCCAAGACACCCAGTAC. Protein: CSSSQSTGGQDTQY. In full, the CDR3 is CSSSQSTGGQDTQYF.

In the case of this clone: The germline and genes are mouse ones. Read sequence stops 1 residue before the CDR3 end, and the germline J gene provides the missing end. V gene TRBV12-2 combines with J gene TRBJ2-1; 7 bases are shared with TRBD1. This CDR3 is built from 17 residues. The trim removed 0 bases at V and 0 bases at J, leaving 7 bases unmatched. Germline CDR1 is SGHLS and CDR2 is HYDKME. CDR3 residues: CASSLETGLYNYAEQFF. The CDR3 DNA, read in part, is TGTGCCAGCTCTCTCGAGACAGGGCTATATAACTATGCTGAGCAGTTC.

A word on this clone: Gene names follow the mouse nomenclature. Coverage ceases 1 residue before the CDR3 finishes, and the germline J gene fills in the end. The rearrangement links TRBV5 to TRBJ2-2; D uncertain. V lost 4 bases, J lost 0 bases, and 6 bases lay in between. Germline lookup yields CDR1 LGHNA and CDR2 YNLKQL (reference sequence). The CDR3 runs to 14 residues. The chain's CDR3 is CASSLQANTGQLYF. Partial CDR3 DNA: TGTGCCAGCAGCCTTCAAGCAAACACCGGGCAGCTCTAC.

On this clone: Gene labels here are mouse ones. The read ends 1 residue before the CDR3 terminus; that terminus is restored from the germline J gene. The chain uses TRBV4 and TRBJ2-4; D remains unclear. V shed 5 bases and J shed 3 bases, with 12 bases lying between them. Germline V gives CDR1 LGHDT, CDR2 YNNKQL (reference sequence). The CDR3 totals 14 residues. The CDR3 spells CASSNRGWQNTLYF. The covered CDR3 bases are TGTGCCAGCAGCAACCGGGGTTGGCAAAACACCTTGTAC.

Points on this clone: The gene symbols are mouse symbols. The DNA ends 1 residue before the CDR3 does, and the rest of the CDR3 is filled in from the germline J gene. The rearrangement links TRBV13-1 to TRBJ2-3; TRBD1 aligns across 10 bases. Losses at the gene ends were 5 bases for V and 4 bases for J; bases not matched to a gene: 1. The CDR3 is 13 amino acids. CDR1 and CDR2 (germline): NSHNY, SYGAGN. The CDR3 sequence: CASRGQGSETLYF. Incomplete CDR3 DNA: TGTGCCAGCAGGGGACAGGGGTCAGAAACGCTGTAT.

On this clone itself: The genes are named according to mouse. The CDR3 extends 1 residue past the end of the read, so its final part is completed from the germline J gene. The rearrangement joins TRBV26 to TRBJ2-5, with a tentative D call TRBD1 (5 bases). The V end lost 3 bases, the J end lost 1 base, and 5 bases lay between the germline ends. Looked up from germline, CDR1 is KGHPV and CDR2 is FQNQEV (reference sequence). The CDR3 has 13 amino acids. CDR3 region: CASSLGDQDTQYF. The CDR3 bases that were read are TGTGCCAGCAGTCTAGGGGACCAAGACACCCAGTAC.

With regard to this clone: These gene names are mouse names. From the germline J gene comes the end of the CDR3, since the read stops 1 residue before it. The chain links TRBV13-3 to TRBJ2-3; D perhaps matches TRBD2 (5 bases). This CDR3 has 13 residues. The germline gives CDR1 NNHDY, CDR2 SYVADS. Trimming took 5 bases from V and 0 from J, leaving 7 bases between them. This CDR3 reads CASSLGSAETLYF. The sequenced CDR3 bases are TGTGCCAGCAGCCTGGGTAGTGCAGAAACGCTGTAT.

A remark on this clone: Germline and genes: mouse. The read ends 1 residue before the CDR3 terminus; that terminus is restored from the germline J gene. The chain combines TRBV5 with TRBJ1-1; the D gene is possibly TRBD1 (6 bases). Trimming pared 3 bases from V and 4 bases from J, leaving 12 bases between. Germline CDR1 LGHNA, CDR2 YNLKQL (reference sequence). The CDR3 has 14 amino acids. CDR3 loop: CASSQNRVGTEVFF. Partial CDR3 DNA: TGTGCCAGCAGCCAGAACAGGGTCGGCACAGAAGTCTTC.

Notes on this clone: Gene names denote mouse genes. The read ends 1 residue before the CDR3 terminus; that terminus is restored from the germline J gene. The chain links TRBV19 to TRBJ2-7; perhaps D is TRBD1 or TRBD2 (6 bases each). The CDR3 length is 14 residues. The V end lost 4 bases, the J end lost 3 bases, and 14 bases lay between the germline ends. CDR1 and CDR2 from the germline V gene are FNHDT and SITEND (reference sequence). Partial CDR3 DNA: TGTGCCAGCAGTCAACAGGGACTCCTCTATGAACAGTAC. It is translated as CASSQQGLLYEQY. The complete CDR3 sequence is CASSQQGLLYEQYF.

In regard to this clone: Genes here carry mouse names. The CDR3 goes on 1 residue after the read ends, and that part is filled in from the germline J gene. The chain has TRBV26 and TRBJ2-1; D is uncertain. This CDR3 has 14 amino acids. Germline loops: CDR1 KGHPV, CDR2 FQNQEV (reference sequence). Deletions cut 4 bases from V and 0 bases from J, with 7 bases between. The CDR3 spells CASSRGLNYAEQFF. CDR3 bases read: TGTGCCAGCAGTCGTGGCCTTAACTATGCTGAGCAGTTC. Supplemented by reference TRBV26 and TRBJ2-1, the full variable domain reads NSKVIQTPRYLVKGQGQKAKMRCIPEKGHPVVFWYQQNKNNEFKFLINFQNQEVLQQIDMTEKRFSAECPSNSPCSLEIQSSEAGDSALYLCASSRGLNYAEQFFGPGTRLTVL.

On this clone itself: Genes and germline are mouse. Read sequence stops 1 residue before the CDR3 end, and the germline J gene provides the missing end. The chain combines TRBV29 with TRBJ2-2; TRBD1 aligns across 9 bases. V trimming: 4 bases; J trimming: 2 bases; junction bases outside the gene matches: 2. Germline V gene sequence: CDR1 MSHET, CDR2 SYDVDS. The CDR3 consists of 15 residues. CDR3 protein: CASSSTGGNTGQLYF. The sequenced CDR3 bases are TGTGCTAGCAGTTCTACAGGGGGCAACACCGGGCAGCTCTAC.